A single sample is the source of the 8 T cell receptor beta chains below, sequenced in a study of T cells in Graves' hyperthyroidism and ophthalmopathy. RNA transcripts yielded amplified TCR beta CDR3 regions. Primed by the HTBI set, a first-round RT-PCR was run on the TCR CDR3. TCRdb processed the multiplex PCR reads anew with MiXCR; each CDR3 protein has one entry. The data contain some 250,000 distinct CDR3 sequences, roughly 14% of them singletons. Sequencing was performed on blood. The receptors were sampled from a woman between 35 and 50 years old with Graves' hyperthyroidism that later progressed to Graves' ophthalmopathy.

Ten or more counts support this clonotype. The chain couples TRBV18 to TRBJ2-1; 7 bases match TRBD2. V gave up 5 bases and J gave up 2 bases; unmatched junction bases: 6. This CDR3 has 15 amino acids. CDR1 KGHSH and CDR2 LQKENI come from the germline V gene. The CDR3 sequence is CASSEFAGAYNEQFF. CDR3 sequence (DNA): TGTGCCAGCTCAGAGTTTGCGGGGGCCTACAATGAGCAGTTCTTC.

This clonotype was seen more than once but under ten times. V and J are TRBV6-5 and TRBJ2-1; 9 nucleotides agree with TRBD2. With 0 bases clipped from V and 3 bases from J, the junction kept 6 bases outside the gene matches. The CDR3 consists of 17 residues. Germline CDR1 reads MNHEY; CDR2 reads SVGAGI. As DNA, the CDR3 is TGTGCCAGCAGTTACTCCGGGGTAGCGGGAGTCTACAATGAGCAGTTCTTC. Translating it yields CASSYSGVAGVYNEQFF.

This clonotype was recorded many times. The chain recombines TRBV7-9 with TRBJ2-3; no firm D call. Per germline, CDR1 SEHNR and CDR2 FQNEAQ (reference sequence). The CDR3 runs 14 residues. The V end lost 2 bases, the J end lost 2 bases, and 8 bases lay between the germline ends. The CDR3 sequence is CASSLLSATDTQYF. The DNA of the CDR3 is TGTGCCAGCAGCTTACTAAGCGCCACAGATACGCAGTATTTT.

With respect to this clonotype: Just one base apart from a much larger clone, this may be a read error. This rearrangement joins TRBV11-2 to TRBJ2-2, with a possible D match to TRBD2 (5 bases). The CDR3 length is 13 residues. The germline gives CDR1 SGHAT, CDR2 FQNNGV. DNA of the CDR3: TGTGCCAGCAGCTTAGAGGTGACCGGGGAGCCGTTTTTT. Its protein product is CASSLEVTGEPFF.

This clonotype has ten or more counts. The V call is TRBV9, the J call TRBJ1-1; D may be TRBD1 (6 bases). The V and J ends lost 3 bases and 1 base respectively, with 10 bases between them. The CDR3 runs to 14 residues. CDR1 and CDR2 (germline): SGDLS, YYNGEE. The CDR3 spells CASSAGAPNTEAFF. CDR3 DNA sequence: TGTGCCAGCAGCGCGGGGGCCCCGAACACTGAAGCTTTCTTT. Complete variable domain (other parts from reference TRBV9 and TRBJ1-1): DSGVTQTPKHLITATGQRVTLRCSPRSGDLSVYWYQQSLDQGLQFLIQYYNGEERAKGNILERFSAQQFPDLHSELNLSSLELGDSALYFCASSAGAPNTEAFFGQGTRLTVV.

Ten or more counts support this clonotype. The chain carries TRBV28 and TRBJ2-7; TRBD2 agrees at 9 bases. The V segment lost 6 bases and the J segment 4 bases; nucleotides outside the gene matches: 10. There are 15 residues in the CDR3. Germline CDR1 MDHEN, CDR2 SYDVKM. CDR3 sequence: CASSDVREGPYEQYF. CDR3 nucleotide sequence: TGTGCCAGCAGCGACGTGCGGGAGGGCCCGTACGAGCAGTACTTC. Combining the CDR3 with reference TRBV28 and TRBJ2-7 gives the whole variable domain DVKVTQSSRYLVKRTGEKVFLECVQDMDHENMFWYRQDPGLGLRLIYFSYDVKMKEKGDIPEGYSVSREKKERFSLILESASTNQTSMYLCASSDVREGPYEQYFGPGTRLTVT.

In its sample, this clonotype was seen many times. This sequence joins TRBV27 and TRBJ2-3; D may be TRBD2 (5 bases). Trimming took 3 bases from V and 1 from J, leaving 11 bases between them. Per the germline V gene, CDR1 is MNHEY and CDR2 is SMNVEV (reference sequence). The CDR3 has 15 amino acids. CDR3 in amino acids: CASSLRVLGTDTQYF. The CDR3 DNA sequence: TGTGCCAGCAGTTTGAGGGTATTAGGCACAGATACGCAGTATTTT.

This clonotype was seen ten or more times. This sequence joins TRBV24-1 and TRBJ2-5; D is perhaps TRBD1 (5 bases). Germline loops: CDR1 KGHDR, CDR2 SFDVKD. The CDR3 extends over 14 amino acids. The ends were cut back, 9 bases at V and 0 bases at J, with 13 bases in the middle. CDR3 coding DNA: TGTGCCACCGTGGGGCAGGCTAACCAAGAGACCCAGTACTTC. Its protein product is CATVGQANQETQYF.